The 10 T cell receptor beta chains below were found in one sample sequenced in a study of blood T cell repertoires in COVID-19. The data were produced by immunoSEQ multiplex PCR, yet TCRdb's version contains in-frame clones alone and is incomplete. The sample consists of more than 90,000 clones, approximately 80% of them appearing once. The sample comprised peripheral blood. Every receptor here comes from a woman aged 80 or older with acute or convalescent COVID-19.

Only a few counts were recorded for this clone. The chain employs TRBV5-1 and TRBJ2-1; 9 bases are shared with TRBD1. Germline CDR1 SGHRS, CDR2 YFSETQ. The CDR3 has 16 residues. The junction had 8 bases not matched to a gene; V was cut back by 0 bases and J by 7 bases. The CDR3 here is CASSLATGGAVNEQFF. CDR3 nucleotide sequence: TGCGCCAGCAGCTTGGCAACAGGGGGCGCGGTTAATGAGCAGTTCTTC.

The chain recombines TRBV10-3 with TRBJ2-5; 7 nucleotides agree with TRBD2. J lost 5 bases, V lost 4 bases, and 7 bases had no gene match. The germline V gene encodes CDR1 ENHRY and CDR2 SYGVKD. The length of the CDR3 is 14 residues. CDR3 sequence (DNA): TGTGCCATCAGTGCTACGGGGGGAGGGGAGACCCAGTACTTC. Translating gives CAISATGGGETQYF.

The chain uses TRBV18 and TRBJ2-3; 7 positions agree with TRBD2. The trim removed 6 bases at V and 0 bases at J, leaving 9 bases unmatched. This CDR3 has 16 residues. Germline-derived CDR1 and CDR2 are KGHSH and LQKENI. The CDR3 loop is CASSSRSAGSTDTQYF. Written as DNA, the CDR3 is TGTGCCAGCTCCTCAAGGTCAGCGGGGAGCACAGATACGCAGTATTTT.

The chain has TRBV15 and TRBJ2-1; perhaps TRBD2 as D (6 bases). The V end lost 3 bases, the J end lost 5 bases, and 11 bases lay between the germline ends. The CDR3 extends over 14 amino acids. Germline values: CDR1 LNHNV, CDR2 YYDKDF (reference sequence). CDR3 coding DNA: TGTGCCACCAGCAGGCGGGGACTTGACAATGAGCAGTTCTTC. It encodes CATSRRGLDNEQFF.

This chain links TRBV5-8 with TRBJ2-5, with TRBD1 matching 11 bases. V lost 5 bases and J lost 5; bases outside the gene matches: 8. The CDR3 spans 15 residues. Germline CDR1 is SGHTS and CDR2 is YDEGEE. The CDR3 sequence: CASRQRTGGWETQYF. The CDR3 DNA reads TGTGCCAGCAGACAAAGGACAGGGGGCTGGGAGACCCAGTACTTC. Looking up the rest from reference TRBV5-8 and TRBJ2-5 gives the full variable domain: EAGVTQSPTHLIKTRGQQATLRCSPISGHTSVYWYQQALGLGLQFLLWYDEGEERNRGNFPPRFSGRQFPNYSSELNVNALELEDSALYLCASRQRTGGWETQYFGPGTRLLVL.

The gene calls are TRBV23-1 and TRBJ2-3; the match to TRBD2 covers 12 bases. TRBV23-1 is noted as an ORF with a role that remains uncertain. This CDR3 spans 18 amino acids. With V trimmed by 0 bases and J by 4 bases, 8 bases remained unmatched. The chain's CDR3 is CASSQSHRLAGDPDTQYF. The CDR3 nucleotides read TGCGCCAGCAGTCAATCCCATAGACTAGCGGGAGACCCAGATACGCAGTATTTT.

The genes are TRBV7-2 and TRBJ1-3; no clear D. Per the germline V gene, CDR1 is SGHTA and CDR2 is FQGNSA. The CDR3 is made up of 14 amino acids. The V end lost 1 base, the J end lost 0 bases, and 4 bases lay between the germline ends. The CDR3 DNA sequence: TGTGCCAGCAGCTTAGAATACTCTGGAAACACCATATATTTT. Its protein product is CASSLEYSGNTIYF.

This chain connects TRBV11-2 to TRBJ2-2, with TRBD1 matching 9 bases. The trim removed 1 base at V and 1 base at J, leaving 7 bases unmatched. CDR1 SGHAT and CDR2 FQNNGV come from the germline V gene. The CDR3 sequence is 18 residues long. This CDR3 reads CASSLVHGTGLNTGELFF. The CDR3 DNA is TGTGCCAGCAGCTTAGTTCACGGGACAGGGCTGAACACCGGGGAGCTGTTTTTT.

CDR3 protein: CASSFDRGDYQPQHF. Here the CDR3 DNA reads TGTGCCAGCAGCTTCGACAGGGGCGATTATCAGCCCCAGCATTTT. This chain uses TRBV7-4 with TRBJ1-5; 8 bases map to TRBD1. This CDR3 has 15 amino acids. CDR1 and CDR2 (germline): SGHVT, SQSDAQ. V trimming: 3 bases; J trimming: 5 bases; junction bases outside the gene matches: 6.

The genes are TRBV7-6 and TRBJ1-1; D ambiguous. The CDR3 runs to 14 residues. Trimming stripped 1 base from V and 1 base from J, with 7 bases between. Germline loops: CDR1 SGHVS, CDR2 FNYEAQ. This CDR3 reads CASSLVAQNTEAFF. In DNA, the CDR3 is TGTGCCAGCAGCTTAGTGGCCCAGAACACTGAAGCTTTCTTT.